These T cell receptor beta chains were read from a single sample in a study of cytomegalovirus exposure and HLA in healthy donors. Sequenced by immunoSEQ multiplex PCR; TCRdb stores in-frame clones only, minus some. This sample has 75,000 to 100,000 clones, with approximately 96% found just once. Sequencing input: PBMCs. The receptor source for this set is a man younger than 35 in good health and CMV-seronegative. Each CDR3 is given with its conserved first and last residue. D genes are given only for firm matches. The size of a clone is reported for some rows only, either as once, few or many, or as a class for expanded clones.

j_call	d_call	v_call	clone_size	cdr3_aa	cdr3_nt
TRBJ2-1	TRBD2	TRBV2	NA	CATEYKLTSGTPREQFF	TGTGCCACCGAATATAAATTGACTAGCGGGACTCCCCGTGAGCAGTTCTTC
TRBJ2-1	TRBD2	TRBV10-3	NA	CAMKPGLAAGEQFF	TGTGCCATGAAACCGGGACTAGCTGCGGGTGAGCAGTTCTTC
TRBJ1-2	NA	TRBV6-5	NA	CASSTLTESYGYTF	TGTGCCAGCAGTACTTTGACAGAGAGCTATGGCTACACCTTC
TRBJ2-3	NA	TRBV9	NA	CASSHGGRDTQYF	TGTGCCAGCAGCCACGGAGGGCGGGATACGCAGTATTTT
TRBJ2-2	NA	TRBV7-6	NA	CASSMGQNTGELFF	TGTGCCAGCAGCATGGGACAGAACACCGGGGAGCTGTTTTTT
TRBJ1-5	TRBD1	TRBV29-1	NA	CSVLQGSKNQPQHF	TGCAGCGTCCTACAGGGGTCCAAGAATCAGCCCCAGCATTTT
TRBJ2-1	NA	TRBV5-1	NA	CASSLGAGNEQFF	TGCGCCAGCAGCTTGGGTGCGGGAAATGAGCAGTTCTTC
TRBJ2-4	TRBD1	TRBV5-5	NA	CASSSGQNIQYF	TGTGCCAGCAGTTCGGGACAGAACATTCAGTACTTC
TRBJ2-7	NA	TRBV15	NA	CATSRGAGTSELHEQYF	TGTGCCACCAGCAGGGGAGCCGGGACTTCGGAGCTCCACGAGCAGTACTTC
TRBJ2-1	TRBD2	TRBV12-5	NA	CASGLDAGGRGEQFF	TGTGCTAGTGGTTTGGATGCGGGCGGGAGGGGCGAGCAGTTCTTC
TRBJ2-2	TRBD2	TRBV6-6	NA	CASIEGGSTGELFF	TGTGCCAGCATCGAGGGAGGGAGCACCGGGGAGCTGTTTTTT
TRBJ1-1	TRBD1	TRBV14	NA	CASSRQGYTEAFF	TGTGCCAGCAGCCGACAGGGTTACACTGAAGCTTTCTTT
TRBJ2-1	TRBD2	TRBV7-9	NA	CASSLAIAGGREGYNEQFF	TGTGCCAGCAGCTTAGCAATAGCGGGAGGCCGTGAGGGCTACAATGAGCAGTTCTTC
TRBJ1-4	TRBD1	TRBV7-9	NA	CASSWTGGRGEKLFF	TGTGCCAGCAGCTGGACAGGGGGAAGGGGAGAAAAACTGTTTTTT
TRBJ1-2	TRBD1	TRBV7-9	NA	CASSPQGGGYTF	TGTGCCAGCAGCCCGCAGGGGGGCGGCTACACCTTC
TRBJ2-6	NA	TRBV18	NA	CASSQTGPTGANVLTF	TGTGCCAGCTCTCAAACAGGGCCAACTGGGGCCAACGTCCTGACTTTC
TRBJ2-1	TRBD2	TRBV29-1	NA	CSVYDSGEGSNEQFF	TGCAGCGTTTATGATTCGGGGGAGGGATCAAATGAGCAGTTCTTC
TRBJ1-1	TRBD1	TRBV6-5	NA	CASSYSTGINTEAFF	TGTGCCAGCAGTTACTCGACAGGGATAAACACTGAAGCTTTCTTT
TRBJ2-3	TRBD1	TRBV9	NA	CASSAALLQGAEADTQYF	TGTGCCAGCAGCGCCGCCCTTTTACAGGGGGCGGAGGCAGATACGCAGTATTTT
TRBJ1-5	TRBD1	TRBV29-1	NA	CSVTQGAGQPQHF	TGCAGCGTAACACAGGGGGCCGGACAGCCCCAGCATTTT
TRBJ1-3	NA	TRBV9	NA	CASSLGGGNTIYF	TGTGCCAGCAGTCTTGGAGGAGGAAACACCATATATTTT
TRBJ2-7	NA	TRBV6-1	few	CATKGHLSSYEQYF	TGTGCCACCAAGGGACATCTGAGCTCCTACGAGCAGTACTTC
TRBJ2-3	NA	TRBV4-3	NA	CASSQDMRGGTDTQYF	TGCGCCAGCAGCCAAGATATGAGAGGAGGCACAGATACGCAGTATTTT
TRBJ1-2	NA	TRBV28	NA	CASSEPYYGYTF	TGTGCCAGCAGCGAGCCCTACTATGGCTACACCTTC
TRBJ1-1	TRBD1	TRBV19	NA	CASSPWTGRPNTEAFF	TGTGCCAGTAGTCCTTGGACAGGAAGGCCGAACACTGAAGCTTTCTTT
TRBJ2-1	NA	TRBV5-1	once	CASSPTPGITRVNEQFF	TGCGCCAGCAGCCCGACCCCCGGGATCACACGGGTCAATGAGCAGTTCTTC